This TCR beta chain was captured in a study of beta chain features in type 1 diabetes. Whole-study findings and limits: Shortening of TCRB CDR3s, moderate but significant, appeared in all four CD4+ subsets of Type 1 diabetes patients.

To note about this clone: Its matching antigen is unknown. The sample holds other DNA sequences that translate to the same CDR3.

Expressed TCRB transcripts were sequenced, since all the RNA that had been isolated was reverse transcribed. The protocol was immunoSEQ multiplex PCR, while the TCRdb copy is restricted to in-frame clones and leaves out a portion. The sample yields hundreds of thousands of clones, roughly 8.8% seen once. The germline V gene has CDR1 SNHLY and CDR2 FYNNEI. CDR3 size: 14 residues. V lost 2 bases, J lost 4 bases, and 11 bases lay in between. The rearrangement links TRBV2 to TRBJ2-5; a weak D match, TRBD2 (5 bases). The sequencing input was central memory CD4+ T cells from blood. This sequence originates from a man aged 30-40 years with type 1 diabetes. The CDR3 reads CASSELTSGETQYF. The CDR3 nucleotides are TGTGCCAGCAGTGAACTTACTAGTGGAGAGACCCAGTACTTC.